This T cell receptor (beta chain) was identified in a study of shared clonotypes between healthy human individuals. There are 14 residues in the CDR3. Trimming removed 3 bases at V and 1 base at J, with 9 bases between. CDR1 is SGHAT, CDR2 FQNNGV, per germline. TCRdb keeps only in-frame clones here, not all; method: immunoSEQ multiplex PCR. The table has 2 million to 2.5 million clones, approximately 96% seen once. Only Caucasian adults living in Nashville, Tennessee served as donors. To note about this clone: The sample carries other DNA sequences with the same CDR3.

The TCR originated in a man aged 18 to 30 in good health. This sequence joins TRBV11-2 and TRBJ1-1; D uncertain. Sample: naive CD4+ T cells sorted from blood. The subset was: CD45RA+ positively selected. CDR3: CASSLRRGNTEAFF. In nucleotides, the CDR3 is TGTGCCAGCAGCTTGAGACGGGGGAACACTGAAGCTTTCTTT.